The sequence of this T cell receptor (beta chain) was determined in a study of cytomegalovirus exposure and HLA in healthy donors. The germline V gene encodes CDR1 SGHRS and CDR2 YFSETQ. This CDR3 is built from 14 residues. V lost 4 bases, J lost 3 bases, and 6 bases stayed unmatched. A multiplex PCR was run with 60 Vbeta primers and 13 Jbeta primers. Produced via immunoSEQ multiplex PCR; TCRdb's table is partial and in-frame only. The sample has under 250,000 clones; approximately 80% are singletons. The sample consisted of PBMCs. This receptor was obtained from a woman aged 55-70 years in good health and CMV-seropositive. The genes are TRBV5-1 and TRBJ2-7; 8 positions agree with TRBD1. The CDR3 region is CASSVDRVLYEQYF. CDR3 bases: TGCGCCAGCAGCGTGGACAGGGTCCTCTACGAGCAGTACTTC.